The entry that follows covers one T cell receptor (beta chain) sequence. Its matching antigen is unknown. 60 Vbeta and 13 Jbeta primers were used in PCR. The data were produced by immunoSEQ multiplex PCR, yet TCRdb's version contains in-frame clones alone and is incomplete. The sample holds roughly 280,000 clones; around 65% are singletons and the top ten take under 3%. The data stem from a study of cytomegalovirus exposure and HLA in healthy donors. Study-level findings and limits: With high specificity and sensitivity, the classifier reportedly diagnosed cytomegalovirus status.

The V end was cut by 2 bases, the J end by 5 bases, with 10 bases between. The CDR3 is 13 amino acids. The germline gives CDR1 SGHRS, CDR2 YFSETQ. This receptor was identified in a female donor in good health and CMV-seronegative. The chain uses TRBV5-1 and TRBJ1-1; maybe TRBD1 (5 bases). Sequenced sample: PBMCs. DNA of the CDR3: TGCGCCAGCAGCTTTCAGGGAGGGACTGAAGCTTTCTTT. Amino acid sequence: CASSFQGGTEAFF. The variable domain in full, with the rest retrieved from reference TRBV5-1 and TRBJ1-1, is KAGVTQTPRYLIKTRGQQVTLSCSPISGHRSVSWYQQTPGQGLQFLFEYFSETQRNKGNFPGRFSGRQFSNSRSEMNVSTLELGDSALYLCASSFQGGTEAFFGQGTRLTVV.